These T cell receptor beta chains were read from a single sample in a study of radiation and T cells in renal cell carcinoma. Data came from immunoSEQ multiplex PCR; TCRdb stores just in-frame clones and leaves some out. The sample records about 43,000 clones, over 80% being singletons. The specimen was blood, collected from a patient whose treatment included radiotherapy and nephrectomy. The receptors here all came from a woman aged 70-85 years with renal cell carcinoma. The CDR3 runs from the conserved cysteine through the conserved F or W. Fields, in order: CDR3 length, V gene, J gene, CDR3 protein.

CDR3 length: 16
V gene: TRBV4-3
J gene: TRBJ2-1
CDR3 protein: CASSRSFALVGNEQFF

CDR3 length: 14
V gene: TRBV7-9
J gene: TRBJ1-1
CDR3 protein: CASSLDNVNTEAFF

CDR3 length: 15
V gene: TRBV14
J gene: TRBJ2-7
CDR3 protein: CASSPGGDPIYEQYF

CDR3 length: 13
V gene: TRBV7-2
J gene: NA
CDR3 protein: CASSYTGYDEQYF

CDR3 length: 16
V gene: TRBV7-9
J gene: TRBJ2-3
CDR3 protein: CASRSGTSGTPDTQYF

CDR3 length: 14
V gene: TRBV7-6
J gene: TRBJ2-2
CDR3 protein: CASSPAVSTGELFF

CDR3 length: 13
V gene: TRBV19
J gene: TRBJ2-3
CDR3 protein: CASMPSMTDTQYF

CDR3 length: 16
V gene: TRBV6-6
J gene: TRBJ2-1
CDR3 protein: CASSYSRGGGYNEQFF

CDR3 length: 15
V gene: TRBV25-1
J gene: TRBJ2-1
CDR3 protein: CASSDFQRETDEQFF

CDR3 length: 16
V gene: TRBV30
J gene: TRBJ2-7
CDR3 protein: CAWTAPGLAGVYEQYF

CDR3 length: 17
V gene: TRBV5-4
J gene: TRBJ1-4
CDR3 protein: CASSPGGGGTTNEKLFF

CDR3 length: 13
V gene: TRBV6-5
J gene: TRBJ2-7
CDR3 protein: CAGEPAGTYEQYF

CDR3 length: 12
V gene: TRBV29-1
J gene: TRBJ1-2
CDR3 protein: CSAQDGNYGYTF

CDR3 length: 14
V gene: TRBV6-5
J gene: TRBJ2-5
CDR3 protein: CASRDQGSQETQYF

CDR3 length: 13
V gene: TRBV4-1
J gene: TRBJ2-3
CDR3 protein: CASSQVRTDTQYF

CDR3 length: 15
V gene: TRBV7-8
J gene: TRBJ2-1
CDR3 protein: CASSSASNPGNEQFF

CDR3 length: 14
V gene: TRBV4-2
J gene: TRBJ2-3
CDR3 protein: CASTKGGGADTQYF

CDR3 length: 13
V gene: TRBV10-3
J gene: TRBJ1-5
CDR3 protein: CAISLQAEGPQHF

CDR3 length: 12
V gene: TRBV29-1
J gene: TRBJ1-1
CDR3 protein: CSAQGRHTEAFF

CDR3 length: 20
V gene: TRBV19
J gene: TRBJ2-6
CDR3 protein: CASSIFEGMPLGPGANVLTF

CDR3 length: 13
V gene: TRBV5-4
J gene: TRBJ2-1
CDR3 protein: CASSQTSNNEQFF

CDR3 length: 13
V gene: TRBV7-8
J gene: TRBJ1-1
CDR3 protein: CASSFAADTEAFF